This TCR beta chain was sequenced during a study of cytomegalovirus exposure and HLA in healthy donors (dated by TCRdb to between 2016 and 2019). Some background on the complete study: In an earlier analysis of approximately 500 of the donors, roughly 300 Gb of sequence data and just under 120 million unique TCR beta sequences from 150 million to 200 million T cells were reported. Along with the roughly 670-subject first cohort, a separate validation cohort of over a hundred different subjects was used. Of the 300 to 400 genotyped donors, roughly 85% fell in the genetic ancestry cluster associated with self-reported Caucasian donors. Typing coverage differed by locus: A, B, C, DRB1 and DQB1 were typed in roughly 620-630 donors, DQA1 in 500 to 550, DPA1 in roughly 590, and DPB1 in about 450. Rather than drawing on any new phenotypic data, the later analysis identified candidate immune exposures from TCR beta sequences and the way those sequences occurred across donors. Four or five DR-DQ haplotypes were handled as single units for association and clustering, since linkage in the cohort was strong. Donor age, sex, ethnicity and CMV serostatus were compiled together with the repertoire data. In a later genetic analysis, genome-wide SNP genotypes for about 55% of the 666 donors were used, and that subset was treated as a discovery cohort. A later analysis re-examined previously published TCR beta repertoires from 500 to 700 donors and added high-resolution HLA genotyping to investigate patterns of TCR occurrence. The aim of the study was to test whether cataloging public T cell receptors could identify signatures of past pathogen exposure. The study combined high-throughput TCR immunosequencing, statistical association of individual TCRs with disease status, and machine learning to predict cytomegalovirus infection status. The study profiled the T cell repertoires of hundreds of subjects by immunosequencing and related them to cytomegalovirus serostatus. HLA typing covered class I and class II loci at four-digit resolution. All discovery cohort repertoires had been generated using a single sequencing platform. In an earlier analysis of about 590 of the donors, high-throughput TCR beta sequencing was used to judge whether each TCR beta V gene segment behaved as functional or pseudogenic. Across about 370 genotyped donors of the cohort, an average of roughly 200,000 unique TCR beta nucleotide sequences per donor were sequenced, and approximately 17% of those sequences were non-productive. An early release that covered roughly 600 HLA-typed donors contained approximately 300 gigabases of sequencing data and about 93 million unique TCR sequences. What the study reported, not specific to this receptor: In a later analysis, the rate of TCR association differed among HLA loci, with DRB1 alleles having the most associated TCRs and HLA-C alleles having the fewest. The presence/absence analyses assumed that sequencing depth was roughly uniform across donors, and that assumption may not be true. In a later genetic analysis, a missense DCLRE1C variant was associated with V-gene and J-gene trimming of TCR beta chains, and the association was replicated in an independent cohort. A later genetic analysis reported fewer N-insertions in productive TCRs among donors in an Asian-associated ancestry cluster than the roughly 690-donor mean. An earlier analysis of 587 of the donors showed that most TCR beta V segments appeared in productive rearrangements either about 90% or about 30% of the time, which broadly matched IMGT annotations. Most TCR sequences were seen in very few donors, while some public TCRs were found in many individuals. A further reported finding was that TCR beta sequences accurately predicted the HLA-A and HLA-B alleles for most subjects in the first cohort. In this cohort, only TCR beta chains were sequenced, and detectable features were limited by the absence of alpha or paired-chain data. HLA typing was unavailable for some donors at each locus, so association tests used only the typed subset. Strong co-occurrence of HLA alleles, especially DR and DQ, made assigning TCR associations to individual alleles difficult. A later analysis reported that several top co-occurrence clusters appeared linked to parvovirus B19, influenza, CMV and Epstein-Barr virus. The earlier analysis of 587 of the donors excluded some 15 rarely observed V segments, including chromosome 9 orphons, because counts were too low. The classifier was reported to diagnose cytomegalovirus status with high specificity and sensitivity in both the original cohort and the validation cohort. Compared with equally common non-associated chains, HLA-associated TCR beta chains in a later analysis were more clonally expanded and had lower generation probabilities. A later analysis found that most CMV-associated TCR beta chains appeared HLA-restricted, with HLA associations seemingly driven largely by CMV exposure. Immune exposure information for the cohort was limited to CMV serostatus. The sequencing pipeline was judged likely to have produced a cluster of highly shared sequence variants as a technical artifact. Because the 87-base-pair reads could not distinguish some IMGT-functional V segments, including TRBV6-2 and TRBV6-3, those segments were excluded. Correlated functional status among segregating V segments might reflect linkage disequilibrium, but an unknown experimental factor could not be ruled out. According to the authors, the approach could potentially be generalized to other disease states and immunological phenotypes. A total of fewer than 200 TCR beta chains were listed by the study as associated with cytomegalovirus. In a later analysis, 16,951 TCR beta sequences were associated with specific HLA alleles at a false discovery rate of 0.05. A few of the identified cytomegalovirus-associated TCR beta chains were confirmed in vitro to be specific for cytomegalovirus antigens.

The CDR3 measures 16 amino acids from cysteine to phenylalanine. Only the CDR3 DNA is retained, 48 bases long and in frame from the first base. As encoded in the germline V gene, CDR1 is SGHVS while CDR2 is FQNEAQ. V sheds 1 base and J sheds 7 bases, leaving 17 bases between their ends. Library preparation was by the immunoSEQ multiplex PCR assay. A mixture of 60 forward primers for TCR Vbeta segments and 13 reverse primers for TCR Jbeta segments was used in the multiplex PCR. The CDR3 region of rearranged TCR beta genes was amplified from genomic DNA by a multiplex PCR assay. Amplified TCR beta libraries were sequenced as 87-base-pair reads on the Illumina HiSeq System. The source study handled its data this way. A later analysis counted around 72 million unique TCR beta chains across the approximately 700 repertoires, and some 11 million of these chains were shared by at least two donors. A nearest-neighbor algorithm error-corrected the raw reads and collapsed the reads into unique sequences, merging closely related sequences to remove PCR and sequencing errors. CDR3 sequences were aligned to IMGT reference sequences to assign V, D and J gene segments. For a sequence to be retained, a match of at least six nucleotides was required to both a V gene segment and a J gene segment. Rearrangements were classified as productive when the CDR3 lacked stop codons and remained in frame with V and J, and all other rearrangements were classified as non-productive. Following IMGT convention, CDR3 was defined as the stretch from the second conserved V-encoded cysteine to the conserved J-encoded phenylalanine. The earlier analysis of some 550 of the donors excluded any sequence lacking an unambiguous match to a single V gene segment. In an earlier analysis of 587 of the donors, V segments were called functional above 56.7% productive rearrangements and were called segregating when the between-donor standard deviation exceeded 5%. A statistical classification framework was built to diagnose cytomegalovirus status from the catalog of TCR beta chain sequences. V and J gene assignment, in a later analysis, came from comparing TCR nucleotide sequences with IMGT/GENE-DB human TR gene sequences. In a later analysis, CDR3 sequences and most-parsimonious VDJ recombination scenarios were assigned using the TCRdist pipeline. In a later analysis, each TCR beta chain was defined by its CDR3 amino acid sequence together with its V-gene family, and reads without a unique V-gene family were excluded. A later analysis removed roughly 590 highly shared, low-generation-probability nucleotide sequences to deal with suspected cross-contamination and a sequencing artifact. In a later analysis, a clonal expansion index was calculated for each public chain from normalized within-repertoire ranks of inferred template counts. A later analysis computed generation probabilities with a VDJ recombination model fitted to out-of-frame rearrangements, and checked the results against IGoR. In a later analysis, TCR-TCR, TCR-HLA and TCR-CMV co-occurrence was scored with hypergeometric tests, and a repertoire-size bias correction was applied to TCR pairs. In a later analysis, false discovery rates were estimated by permuting HLA or CMV assignments 20 times. In a later analysis, co-occurring TCRs were grouped using DBSCAN, and TCRdist sequence similarity was added for clustering within HLA-allele-positive subsets. Repertoires with fewer than 30,000 or more than 120,000 public chains were left out of co-occurrence clustering, as were a handful of repertoires with anomalous nucleotide sharing. TCRdb took this table from immuneACCESS and kept in-frame rearrangements with V and J called. Such tables lack part of the clones; where checked against another copy, unresolved V genes explain under half of the gap, and the rest is unexplained. V and J calls and clone size are as listed in that table; D and trimming were resolved from the DNA. This sample holds over 150,000 clones; 70% to 85% were observed only once. The top ten constitute 0.098% of the sample.

The cohort comprised several hundred healthy bone marrow donors. At the time of sampling, all cohort members were nominally healthy, though unrecorded immune exposures were likely present. The donor tested CMV seronegative, placing the donor among the 350 or so seronegative members of the cohort. Each donor provided a peripheral blood sample, and peripheral blood mononuclear cells were used for TCR beta sequencing. Genomic DNA was extracted from the blood cell samples with the Qiagen DNeasy Blood Extraction Kit. This clone has more than one count but fewer than ten. Its antigen remains unidentified. No much larger clonotype is one base removed from it; base qualities were not supplied.

Sequencing was carried out using PBMCs. This receptor was obtained from a boy under 10 years old in good health and CMV-seronegative. The V and J segments used are TRBV7-8 and TRBJ1-5; TRBD1 is a weak D gene call, 5 bases matching. The base sequence is TGTGCCAGCAGCTTAGTGGGCGGGACCTCGGGGCAGCCCCAGCATTTT. It codes for CASSLVGGTSGQPQHF.